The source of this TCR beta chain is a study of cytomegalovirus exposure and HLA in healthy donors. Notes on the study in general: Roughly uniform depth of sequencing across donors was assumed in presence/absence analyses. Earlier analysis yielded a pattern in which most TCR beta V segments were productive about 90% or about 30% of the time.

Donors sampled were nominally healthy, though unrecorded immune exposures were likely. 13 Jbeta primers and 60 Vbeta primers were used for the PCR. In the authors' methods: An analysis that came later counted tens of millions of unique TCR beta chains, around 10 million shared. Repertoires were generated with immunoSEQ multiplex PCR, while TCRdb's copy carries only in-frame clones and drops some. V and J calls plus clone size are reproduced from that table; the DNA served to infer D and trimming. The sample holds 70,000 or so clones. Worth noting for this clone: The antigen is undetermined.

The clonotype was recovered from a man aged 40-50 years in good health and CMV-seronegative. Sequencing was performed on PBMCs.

The CDR3 protein is CASSSTSGGYEQYF. CDR3 in DNA: TGTGCCAGCAGCTCAACTAGCGGGGGTTACGAGCAGTACTTC. The chain combines TRBV7-8 with TRBJ2-7; 11 nucleotides align to TRBD2. The CDR3 spans 14 residues. CDR1 is SGHVS, CDR2 FQNEAQ, per germline. The ends lost 4 bases at V and 4 bases at J; junction bases unmatched: 3.